What follows describes a single T cell receptor (beta chain). The data derive from a study of blood T cells in healthy people across ages. The CDR3 runs 15 residues. V was clipped by 0 bases and J by 5 bases, with 15 bases between them. Germline V gene lookup returns CDR1 SGHRS and CDR2 YFSETQ. A second PCR of about 7 to 12 cycles used a sample-barcoded 5' primer and a J-beta primer mix. MiXCR, run by TCRdb on the 5' RACE reads, gives a single entry per CDR3 protein. The sample has about 750,000 distinct CDR3 sequences; around half are singletons. The chain employs TRBV5-1 and TRBJ2-7, with D unresolved. The sequence derives from a man at least 80 years old in good health. Material for sequencing was blood. The CDR3: CASSLVTVQRDEQYF. In nucleotides, the CDR3 is TGCGCCAGCAGCTTGGTTACAGTTCAACGGGACGAGCAGTACTTC.